This TCR beta chain was recorded in a study of regulatory T cells in long-lasting Graves disease (dated by TCRdb to the early 2020s). As for the study more broadly: Persistent Graves' disease meant more than 5 years of antithyroid drug treatment with TSH receptor autoantibodies that stayed positive. Peripheral blood TCR sequencing and RNA sequencing compared persistent Graves' disease patients with newly diagnosed Graves' disease patients. Persistent Graves' disease patients in the clinical cohort had taken antithyroid drugs for approximately 10 years on average. TCR sequencing covered 13 persistent and around 20 newly diagnosed Graves' disease patients, some 33 samples in total. The study took place in China and was registered as a clinical trial.

To prepare the library, multiplex PCR was applied. Sequenced on an Illumina HiSeq 4000. TCR beta libraries were built with iRepertoire HTBI primers and Arm-PCR amplification of CDR3 regions. Before sequencing, the PCR products went through gel purification. The study's processing was this. Gene usage analysis of CDR3 amino acid clonotypes relied on the roughly 60 TRBV and 12 to 15 TRBJ segments identified across samples. COPE and FqMerger were used to merge filtered high-quality paired reads into contigs. Contigs were aligned with BLAST to IMGT TRBV, TRBD and TRBJ reference genes, and CDR3 was defined per IMGT. Any clonotype with a frequency above 0.1% was counted as a highly expanded clone. Repertoire diversity was measured by Shannon entropy, and V-J evenness by the Gini coefficient. Public clonotypes were defined as clonotypes shared by more than one individual. The public reads were run again by TCRdb, first through fastp at Q25 and then through MiXCR, and only productive beta chains were kept. Each record represents a unique CDR3 protein, reported with the most common genes and DNA among its rows. The V and J calls and clone size come from TCRdb's table, not from the authors' own analysis. The sample contains fewer than 450,000 distinct CDR3 sequences, roughly a quarter of them found a single time. The biggest ten clones account for approximately 25% of the sample.

The intended sense of this specimen's time point label: persistent/refractory GD, antithyroid drugs over 5 years with positive TRAb. For both TCR sequencing and RNA sequencing, RNA was extracted from PBMCs in TRIzol. The diagnosis of Graves' disease followed American Thyroid Association guidelines. Patients for the study were recruited at an endocrinology department in Xi'an, China. Each patient gave 8.5 to 9.5 milliliters of peripheral blood, collected in an EDTA anticoagulant tube. Ficoll Paque Plus density gradient separation was used to isolate PBMCs, and no further T cell sorting was done. An Agilent 2100 Bioanalyzer and agarose gel were used to check RNA quality, while a NanoDrop 2000 measured RNA concentration. V and J lose 8 bases and 1 base, and a span of 8 bases separates them. From its cysteine to its phenylalanine, the CDR3 spans 12 amino acids. Of all the DNA, just the CDR3 is kept, 36 bases in frame from base 1.

This clonotype was detected many times. What this receptor recognizes is not known. No quality values exist for individual bases; no much larger clone is one base distant. Results the study describes overall, beyond this receptor: Only peripheral blood was studied, because thyroid tissue, the primary lesion, was inaccessible. Sequencing and analysis were limited to the TCR beta chain. As a limitation, the authors acknowledged that the small sample size may reduce accuracy. Preferential use of TRBV28, TRBJ1-2 and TRBJ2-5 was observed in persistent disease, whereas TRBV20-1 and TRBJ2-1 were favored in newly diagnosed disease. Persistent Graves' disease patients showed lower TCR Shannon entropy and fewer highly expanded clones than newly diagnosed patients, suggesting clonal expansion. Persistent patients shared more public clonotypes among themselves (around 3,000) than newly diagnosed patients did (more than 950).

Sample: peripheral blood mononuclear cells (PBMCs), taken when the disease was refractory, from a patient treated with antithyroid drugs. The chain is made from TRBV12-3 or TRBV12-4 and TRBJ1-1; no D gene is confidently identified. The clonotype comes from a female donor with Graves disease. The encoded CDR3 is CASPTTNTEAFF. The DNA sequence is as follows: TGTGCCAGCCCAACTACGAACACTGAAGCTTTCTTT.